These 24 T cell receptor beta chains share one sample of origin, sequenced in a study of T cell responses to AZD1222 COVID-19 vaccine (TCRdb year 2021). Receptor amplification or capture employed the immunoSEQ multiplex PCR assay. Not all clones reach the TCRdb copy of this immuneACCESS table, which keeps in-frame sequences only. Checked studies attribute under half of the gap to unresolved V genes and leave the rest unexplained. In all, the sample holds roughly 120,000 clones, and 94% of those were seen once. The ten biggest clones cover around 7% of the sample. Reading the label with the study, this specimen's time point is: baseline before first vaccination. Sequenced here: peripheral blood, sampled on day 0 of AZD1222 vaccination. These receptors were obtained from an adult in good health.

The rearrangement uses TRBV28 and TRBJ2-7; 13 bases map to TRBD2. The CDR3 totals 14 residues. Trimming removed 4 bases from V and 4 bases from J; junction bases left unmatched: 1. CDR1 MDHEN and CDR2 SYDVKM come from the germline V gene. The CDR3 is CASSWTSGGYEQYF. The CDR3, as DNA: TGTGCCAGCAGTTGGACTAGCGGGGGATACGAGCAGTACTTC. Complete variable domain (other parts from reference TRBV28 and TRBJ2-7): DVKVTQSSRYLVKRTGEKVFLECVQDMDHENMFWYRQDPGLGLRLIYFSYDVKMKEKGDIPEGYSVSREKKERFSLILESASTNQTSMYLCASSWTSGGYEQYFGPGTRLTVT.

The chain joins TRBV25-1 to TRBJ2-3, with 9 positions matching TRBD2. The CDR3 is 18 residues long. Germline CDR1 and CDR2: MGHDK and SYGVNS. J gave up 3 bases and V 4 bases, and 14 bases lay outside the gene matches. CDR3 sequence: CASSGRVAGEGETDTQYF. The CDR3, as DNA: TGTGCCAGCAGTGGTCGGGTAGCGGGAGAAGGTGAGACAGATACGCAGTATTTT.

The chain recombines TRBV30 with TRBJ2-7; D perhaps matches TRBD2 (5 bases). Germline CDR1 and CDR2: GTSNPN and SVGIG (reference sequence). The V end was cut by 4 bases, the J end by 6 bases, with 13 bases between. The CDR3 sequence is 12 residues long. The CDR3 DNA follows: TGTGCCTGGAACCCGGCGGGTGGCGAGCAGTACTTC. It encodes CAWNPAGGEQYF. Looking up the rest from reference TRBV30 and TRBJ2-7 gives the full variable domain: SQTIHQWPATLVQPVGSPLSLECTVEGTSNPNLYWYRQAAGRGLQLLFYSVGIGQISSEVPQNLSASRPQDRQFILSSKKLLLSDSGFYLCAWNPAGGEQYFGPGTRLTVT.

This clone was recorded once. Additional DNA sequences in this sample encode the identical CDR3. This sequence joins TRBV2 and TRBJ1-2, with no clear D. CDR1 SNHLY and CDR2 FYNNEI come from the germline V gene. The V end was cut by 3 bases, the J end by 8 bases, with 10 bases between. The CDR3 runs to 12 residues. The CDR3 bases are TGTGCCAGCAGTGAGGGTGGGGTAGGCTACACCTTC. It is translated as CASSEGGVGYTF.

This chain joins TRBV2 and TRBJ1-1; TRBD1 might be the D (6 bases). CDR1 SNHLY and CDR2 FYNNEI come from the germline V gene. V dropped 6 bases and J dropped 4 bases, with 15 bases sitting between them. The CDR3 covers 14 residues. The CDR3 nucleotides read TGTGCCAGCAGCCGGGCTGGACAGACCACTGAAGCTTTCTTT. Translating gives CASSRAGQTTEAFF.

J is TRBJ2-5 and V is TRBV29-1, with 8 bases that match TRBD2. Germline V gives CDR1 SQVTM, CDR2 ANQGSEA. This CDR3 region has 12 residues. Germline trimming cut 6 bases from V and 5 bases from J; bases unmatched to any gene: 5. CDR3 DNA sequence: TGCAGCGTCGGACTAGCTGGGGAGACCCAGTACTTC. Translating gives CSVGLAGETQYF.

On this clone itself: The same CDR3 can be traced to other DNA sequences in this sample. This sequence joins TRBV28 and TRBJ1-2, with 7 bases fitting TRBD1. The germline V gene encodes CDR1 MDHEN and CDR2 SYDVKM. The CDR3 is made up of 13 amino acids. V shed 4 bases and J 4 bases; nucleotides not matched to a gene: 3. The CDR3 reads CASSSGQIYGYTF. The DNA for the CDR3 is TGTGCCAGCAGTTCGGGACAGATCTATGGCTACACCTTC.

The rearrangement joins TRBV4-3 to TRBJ2-7; 9 bases map to TRBD2. With 1 base clipped from V and 8 bases from J, the junction kept 12 bases outside the gene matches. The CDR3 has 16 amino acids. Germline-derived CDR1 and CDR2 are LGHNA and YSLEER. The CDR3 spells CASSQGAGLAASKQYF. The CDR3 DNA follows: TGCGCCAGCAGCCAAGGGGCGGGACTAGCCGCATCGAAGCAGTACTTC.

CDR3 DNA: TGTGCCAGCAGTAAGTTTGAATCTACAGGGAGGAAGCTGAGCGGTGAAAAACTGTTTTTT. Encoded protein: CASSKFESTGRKLSGEKLFF. This chain uses TRBV28 with TRBJ1-4; a weak D match, TRBD1 (6 bases). This CDR3 is 20 amino acids long. The germline V gene has CDR1 MDHEN and CDR2 SYDVKM. V lost 5 bases, J lost 7 bases, and 32 bases lay in between.

The chain couples TRBV5-1 to TRBJ2-7, with 11 bases matching TRBD2. The germline CDR1 and CDR2 sequences are SGHRS and YFSETQ. The CDR3 covers 14 residues. V dropped 4 bases and J dropped 6; count of bases not matched to a gene: 6. CDR3 in DNA: TGCGCCAGCAGCGTCGGGACTAGCGGAGCCGAGCAGTACTTC. This encodes CASSVGTSGAEQYF.

The chain carries TRBV4-1 and TRBJ2-1; 8 bases line up with TRBD2. The junction had 4 bases not matched to a gene; V was cut back by 3 bases and J by 6 bases. The CDR3 consists of 14 residues. Germline V gene sequence: CDR1 MGHRA, CDR2 YSYEKL. The CDR3 protein is CASSQWGLVNEQFF. In nucleotides, the CDR3 is TGCGCCAGCAGCCAGTGGGGACTAGTCAATGAGCAGTTCTTC.

The rearrangement uses TRBV6-5 and TRBJ2-1; the D gene could be TRBD1 or TRBD2 (5 bases each). The germline CDR1 and CDR2 sequences are MNHEY and SVGAGI. Trimming shortened V by 8 bases and J by 3 bases, and 17 bases separated the two germline ends. The CDR3 spans 15 residues. The CDR3 protein is CASSRGAQGYNEQFF. DNA of the CDR3: TGTGCCAGCTCGAGGGGAGCTCAGGGCTACAATGAGCAGTTCTTC.

The chain uses TRBV28 and TRBJ1-2; 7 nucleotides line up with TRBD1. The length of the CDR3 is 12 residues. Germline loops: CDR1 MDHEN, CDR2 SYDVKM. The junction had 3 bases not matched to a gene; V was cut back by 7 bases and J by 4 bases. The CDR3 nucleotides read TGTGCCAGCACGACAGGGAGCTATGGCTACACCTTC. Its protein product is CASTTGSYGYTF.

This sequence joins TRBV4-1 and TRBJ1-2; D uncertain. Germline lookup yields CDR1 MGHRA and CDR2 YSYEKL. CDR3 size: 16 residues. Deletions cut 1 base from V and 2 bases from J, with 14 bases between. The CDR3 DNA is TGCGCCAGCAGCCAAGTAGGTAGAACAAAGAACTATGGCTACACCTTC. The encoded protein is CASSQVGRTKNYGYTF.

V and J are TRBV5-4 and TRBJ2-7, with D perhaps given as TRBD1 or TRBD2 (6 bases each). Germline lookup yields CDR1 SGHNT and CDR2 YYREEE (reference sequence). This CDR3 has 16 amino acids. V lost 0 bases to trimming and J lost 6 bases, with 19 bases between them. The CDR3 DNA reads as TGTGCCAGCAGCTTGGGTGGGGGGCCGTCATGGGGCGAGCAGTACTTC. This sequence encodes CASSLGGGPSWGEQYF.

The rearrangement links TRBV11-2 to TRBJ2-7; possibly TRBD1 for D (6 bases). CDR3 length: 15 residues. Per germline, CDR1 SGHAT and CDR2 FQNNGV. V dropped 3 bases and J dropped 2 bases, with 14 bases sitting between them. CDR3 region: CASSFNRDPTYEQYF. The CDR3 DNA follows: TGTGCCAGCAGCTTCAACAGGGACCCAACCTACGAGCAGTACTTC.

The V gene is TRBV4-3, the J gene TRBJ2-3; the match to TRBD2 covers 9 bases. V gave up 0 bases and J gave up 2 bases; unmatched junction bases: 12. The germline gives CDR1 LGHNA, CDR2 YSLEER. The CDR3 contains 19 residues. CDR3 sequence: CASSQDYRTSGSFTDTQYF. The CDR3 DNA reads TGCGCCAGCAGCCAAGATTACCGAACTAGCGGGTCCTTCACAGATACGCAGTATTTT.

The chain recombines TRBV27 with TRBJ1-2; D remains ambiguous. This CDR3 has 13 amino acids. V was clipped by 3 bases and J by 2 bases, with 7 bases between them. From germline, CDR1 is MNHEY and CDR2 SMNVEV (reference sequence). The CDR3 DNA sequence: TGTGCCAGCAGTTTCCAAGCAAACTATGGCTACACCTTC. It codes for CASSFQANYGYTF.

The chain joins TRBV7-9 to TRBJ1-2; D call uncertain. Germline assignment: CDR1 SEHNR and CDR2 FQNEAQ (reference sequence). The V end lost 5 bases, the J end lost 8 bases, and 9 bases lay between the germline ends. The CDR3 consists of 11 residues. Here the CDR3 reads CASSVGGGYTF. DNA for the CDR3: TGTGCCAGCAGCGTGGGAGGAGGCTACACCTTC.

The table lists this clone with a count of one. The chain recombines TRBV11-2 with TRBJ2-7; 9 bases agree with TRBD2. Germline V gene data show CDR1 as SGHAT and CDR2 as FQNNGV. This CDR3 contains 16 residues. Losses at the gene ends were 1 base for V and 2 bases for J; bases not matched to a gene: 6. The CDR3 here is CASSLGLAEYPYEQYF. CDR3 nucleotides: TGTGCCAGCAGCTTAGGACTAGCGGAATACCCCTACGAGCAGTACTTC. The full variable domain, rest sourced from reference TRBV11-2 and TRBJ2-7, is EAGVAQSPRYKIIEKRQSVAFWCNPISGHATLYWYQQILGQGPKLLIQFQNNGVVDDSQLPKDRFSAERLKGVDSTLKIQPAKLEDSAVYLCASSLGLAEYPYEQYFGPGTRLTVT.

The chain recombines TRBV4-3 with TRBJ2-1; a possible D gene is TRBD2 (5 bases). The CDR3 sequence is 19 residues long. Trimming cost V 0 bases and J 5 bases, with 23 bases left between them. In germline, CDR1 is LGHNA, CDR2 YSLEER. Written as DNA, the CDR3 is TGCGCCAGCAGCCAAGATCTTGGGCCAGCGAGGAGGACCGACAATGAGCAGTTCTTC. Translating gives CASSQDLGPARRTDNEQFF.

V usage is TRBV19 and J usage is TRBJ1-3, with D uncertain. CDR1 and CDR2 from the germline V gene are LNHDA and SQIVND (reference sequence). This CDR3 comprises 15 residues. V shed 3 bases and J shed 4 bases, with 13 bases lying between them. This CDR3 is CASSMPSVRGNTIYF. The CDR3 DNA is TGTGCCAGTAGTATGCCGTCGGTTCGGGGAAACACCATATATTTT.

The CDR3 spells CASSPGQFYEQYF. For the CDR3, the DNA is TGTGCCAGCAGCCCGGGACAGTTCTACGAGCAGTACTTC. V gene TRBV5-4 combines with J gene TRBJ2-7, with 7 positions matching TRBD1. The J segment lost 3 bases and the V segment lost 4 bases, leaving 4 bases of the junction unmatched. CDR1 is SGHNT, CDR2 YYREEE, per germline (reference sequence). The CDR3 is made up of 13 amino acids.

The chain uses TRBV5-6 and TRBJ1-2; maybe TRBD1 (5 bases). Trimming took off 0 bases at V and 8 bases at J, with 23 bases between the two ends. The CDR3 length is 17 residues. CDR1 is SGHDT, CDR2 YYEEEE, per germline. The CDR3 is CASSLGVQGAVRRGYTF. CDR3 DNA sequence: TGTGCCAGCAGCTTGGGTGTCCAGGGCGCTGTGAGGAGGGGCTACACCTTC.